This T cell receptor beta chain was found in a study of T cell responses to AZD1222 COVID-19 vaccine. Data came from immunoSEQ multiplex PCR; TCRdb stores just in-frame clones and leaves some out. Counted here are roughly 100,000 clones, 90% to 95% occurring once; the ten biggest clones make up about 2.2%. The CDR3 is 16 amino acids. V gave up 4 bases and J gave up 2 bases, with 18 bases separating them. The germline gives CDR1 MNHEY, CDR2 SVGAGI. The genes are TRBV6-5 and TRBJ2-7; tentatively, D is TRBD1 (5 bases). Sequenced material: peripheral blood, taken on day 0 of AZD1222 vaccination. The source is an adult in good health. In DNA form, the CDR3 reads TGTGCCAGCAGTTTCGTGGGGCAGAGTATCGCCTACGAGCAGTACTTC. It yields the protein CASSFVGQSIAYEQYF.